Included here is one TCR beta chain sequence, with context. The sample originates from a study of human T cells and chemical hapten exposure. Described time point: patch test 2, 6 weeks after DPC sensitization. Sample treatment: therapeutic diphenylcyclopropenone sensitization with weekly scalp DPC. Germline V gene data show CDR1 as KGHSH and CDR2 as LQKENI. The length of the CDR3 is 16 residues. Germline trimming cut 6 bases from V and 3 bases from J; bases unmatched to any gene: 13. Using its own MiXCR run on the RACE reads, TCRdb lists one record per CDR3 protein. The sample lists under 100,000 distinct CDR3 sequences; around 9.3% were seen once.

The origin of this receptor is a woman aged 50 to 65 with alopecia areata. Some clones in this sample may be carry-over from other donors' samples. The source was whole blood, collected in connection with sensitization to the hapten diphenylcyclopropenone (DPC). The rearrangement uses TRBV18 and TRBJ2-7; TRBD1 matches 8 bases. The CDR3 here is CASSSGQGAKIYEQYF. CDR3 nucleotide sequence: TGTGCCAGCTCGAGCGGACAGGGCGCGAAGATCTACGAGCAGTACTTC.